This TCR beta chain was sequenced during a study of PD-L1 blockade in urothelial cancer. Study context: Males with bladder-origin urothelial cancer made up about 85% of the roughly 29 patients. Patients had undergone 0 to 3 prior chemotherapy regimens. Blood was analyzed 3 weeks (second dose) and 6 weeks after treatment start.

The CDR3 is 13 amino acids. V was pared by 3 bases and J by 14 bases, with 16 bases between. The germline CDR1 and CDR2 sequences are SGHDN and FVKESK. TCRdb's copy holds only in-frame clones and misses some; the assay was immunoSEQ multiplex PCR. The repertoire has approximately 91,000 clones, roughly 85% of them found once; the top ten carry around 7.7%. Time point in this sample: peripheral blood 6 weeks after treatment start. The V gene is TRBV14, the J gene TRBJ1-4; the D gene is possibly TRBD1 (5 bases). This specimen was PBMCs, taken around atezolizumab (anti-PD-L1) treatment. This sequence originates from a man aged 65 to 79 with urothelial cancer. The CDR3 bases are TGTGCCAGCAGCCAGGGACCGGGGGACGGCCTGTTTTTT. It translates to CASSQGPGDGLFF.